This TCR beta chain was documented in a study of radiotherapy plus CTLA-4 blockade in lung cancer. On the study more broadly: Among all patients, approximately 17% showed objective responses, while roughly 30% had disease control.

A note on this clone: The antigen is not known.

Findings of the study overall: Radiotherapy plus ipilimumab was followed by expansion in blood of tumor-derived TCR clones. Dynamics of early blood T cell clones, together with interferon-beta, were reportedly the best predictors of response.

CDR3 length: 15 amino acids. The germline V gene has CDR1 MNHNY and CDR2 SVGAGI (reference sequence). V trimming: 0 bases; J trimming: 5 bases; junction bases outside the gene matches: 6. Sequencing used immunoSEQ multiplex PCR; TCRdb keeps in-frame clones, though not all of them. The profile shows about 80,000 clones, about four fifths of them singletons. The sequencing here drew on peripheral blood, taken from a patient treated with radiotherapy plus ipilimumab. This sequence joins TRBV6-6 and TRBJ2-7; 8 positions agree with TRBD1. The clonotype comes from a human donor with non-small cell lung cancer who had stable disease on radiotherapy plus ipilimumab. In DNA form, the CDR3 reads TGTGCCAGCAGTTACTCTCGGACAGGGCGGGACGAGCAGTACTTC. Translation gives CASSYSRTGRDEQYF.